This is a list of T cell receptor beta chains from one sample in a study of T-cell reconstitution after alpha-beta-depleted transplantation in children. TCRdb re-called the PCR reads with MiXCR, one entry per CDR3 protein. The sample yields more than 200,000 distinct CDR3 sequences, about 25% seen once. The specimen was PBMCs, collected before TCRalphabeta/CD19-depleted stem cell transplant. Receptors originate from a girl aged 2-10 years with Fanconi anemia, due to receive a stem cell transplant. Both conserved end residues are part of each CDR3. D genes are given only for firm matches. Not all rows give a size; the values are once, few, many and, for expanded clones, a class.

V gene	D gene	clone size	J gene	CDR3 DNA	CDR3 protein
TRBV2	TRBD2	NA	TRBJ2-1	TGTGCCTTCTGTTCCCTTGGGGGGACTAGCGGGAGGGCCAAGAATGAGCAGTTCTTC	CAFCSLGGTSGRAKNEQFF
TRBV29-1	NA	NA	TRBJ1-1	TGCAGCGCCTTAATGAACACTGAAGCTTTCTTT	CSALMNTEAFF
TRBV10-3	NA	many	TRBJ2-4	TGTGCCATCAGTGACCAGGGTCTACGAGCCAAAAACATTCAGTACTTC	CAISDQGLRAKNIQYF
TRBV29-1	NA	NA	TRBJ1-1	TGCAGCGTTAATCGAGCGAACACTGAAGCTTTCTTT	CSVNRANTEAFF
TRBV20-1	TRBD1	many	TRBJ1-2	TGCAGTGCTACCGGGACAGGGAACTATGGCTACACCTTC	CSATGTGNYGYTF
TRBV29-1	TRBD2	NA	TRBJ2-1	TGCAGCGTTTCGGTAGGCTTAGCGGGAGGGGTTGAGCAGTTCTTC	CSVSVGLAGGVEQFF
TRBV20-1	TRBD2	few	TRBJ2-7	TGCAGTGGAGGACTAGCGGGTGGAGTTCTCTACGAGCAGTACTTC	CSGGLAGGVLYEQYF
TRBV20-1	TRBD1	NA	TRBJ1-2	TGCAGTGCTAGAGATGTGGGACAGGGGGTCAGTGGCTACACCTTC	CSARDVGQGVSGYTF
TRBV12-3/TRBV12-4	NA	many	TRBJ2-3	TGTGCCAGCAGTTTCCCAGGGGATACGCAGTATTTT	CASSFPGDTQYF
TRBV7-2	TRBD2	many	TRBJ2-1	TGTGCCAGCAGTTCGGACCTAAGCGGGAAGTTCTTC	CASSSDLSGKFF
TRBV12-3/TRBV12-4	NA	many	TRBJ2-5	TGTGCCAGCAGTTTAGCAGAGACCCAGTACTTC	CASSLAETQYF
TRBV27	NA	few	TRBJ2-1	TGTGCCAGCAGTGCCGCGGCCAATGAGCAGTTCTTC	CASSAAANEQFF
TRBV5-1	NA	NA	TRBJ2-3	TGCGCCAGCAGCTTGGGGGATTCGGATACGCAGTATTTT	CASSLGDSDTQYF
TRBV7-3	NA	many	TRBJ2-2	TGTGCCAGCAGCCACCTAGGGACCGGGGAGCTGTTTTTT	CASSHLGTGELFF
TRBV29-1	NA	NA	TRBJ2-3	TGCAGCGGGGGGCTAACAGCTAGCACAGATACGCAGTATTTT	CSGGLTASTDTQYF
TRBV6-5	NA	NA	TRBJ2-1	TGTGCCAGCGGATCTAGCGACTACAATGAGCAGTTCTTC	CASGSSDYNEQFF
TRBV6-1	NA	NA	TRBJ1-3	TGTGCCAGCAGTGAAGAGAATCTGCGTGGGACGGTCCTTACCTCTGGAAACACCATATATTTT	CASSEENLRGTVLTSGNTIYF
TRBV27	NA	many	TRBJ2-5	TGTGCCAGCAGTTTATCGAGGAGCAGGGGAGACGAGACCCAGTACTTC	CASSLSRSRGDETQYF
TRBV7-6	NA	NA	TRBJ2-7	TGTGCCAGCAGCTTCCTACGGACATGGGAGGAGCAGTACTTC	CASSFLRTWEEQYF
TRBV18	TRBD1	NA	TRBJ2-7	TGTGCCAGCTCACCGGGACAGATACCCTACGAGCAGTACTTC	CASSPGQIPYEQYF
TRBV12-3/TRBV12-4	NA	NA	TRBJ1-1	TGTGCCAGCAGTTTATATGTTGGTCGGGGGCCAAACACTGAAGCTTTCTTT	CASSLYVGRGPNTEAFF
TRBV20-1	NA	few	TRBJ2-1	TGCAGTGCCGTACTAGCCTCCTACAATGAGCAGTTCTTC	CSAVLASYNEQFF
TRBV19	NA	many	TRBJ2-1	TGTGCCAGTAGTATAGATCTGAGTACAGGTTCCTACGATGAGCAGTTCTTC	CASSIDLSTGSYDEQFF
TRBV7-9	TRBD2	many	TRBJ2-5	TGTGCCAGCAGCTTTGGCGGGACTACCTTAGAGACCCAGTACTTC	CASSFGGTTLETQYF
TRBV10-3	NA	NA	TRBJ2-1	TGTGCCATCAGTGAGTCCAGAGGCAGCAACAATGAGCAGTTCTTC	CAISESRGSNNEQFF
TRBV4-1	TRBD2	NA	TRBJ2-5	TGCGCCAGCAGCCAAGCTAGCGGGAGACCAGAGACCCAGTACTTC	CASSQASGRPETQYF
TRBV6-2/TRBV6-3	TRBD2	NA	TRBJ2-7	TGTGCCAGCACCTACGGCCTAGCGGAGAGCTCCTACGAGCAGTACTTC	CASTYGLAESSYEQYF
TRBV29-1	TRBD2	many	TRBJ2-1	TGCAGCGTTGAGTTGACTAGCCAATACAATGAGCAGTTCTTC	CSVELTSQYNEQFF
TRBV6-5	NA	many	TRBJ2-7	TGTGCCAGCAGCCCACTAGCCAATTACGAGCAGTACTTC	CASSPLANYEQYF
TRBV18	TRBD1	NA	TRBJ1-1	TGTGCCAGCTCACCCGTGACAGGGATGAACACTGAAGCTTTCTTT	CASSPVTGMNTEAFF
TRBV21-1	NA	few	TRBJ2-5	TGTGCCAGCAGCAAAGTGGGACTAGCGTTCCAAGAGACCCAGTACTTC	CASSKVGLAFQETQYF
TRBV20-1	NA	NA	TRBJ1-2	TGCAGTGCGCAACGGGGGGTAGGCTATGGCTACACCTTC	CSAQRGVGYGYTF
TRBV5-4	NA	many	TRBJ2-5	TGTGCCAGCAGCCGGGTGCAGGGGCAAGAGACCCAGTACTTC	CASSRVQGQETQYF